The rows below give T cell receptor beta chains drawn from one sample of a study of OX40 agonist ivuxolimab in advanced cancers. Sequenced by immunoSEQ multiplex PCR; TCRdb stores in-frame clones only, minus some. The table has over 65,000 clones, 85% to 95% seen once; the top ten hold about 11%. The material sequenced was CD4+ or CD8+ T cells sorted from blood, taken in a trial of the OX40 agonist ivuxolimab. The receptors here all came from an adult with an advanced solid tumor such as melanoma, head and neck, liver or kidney cancer. CDR3s include the opening cysteine and the closing phenylalanine or tryptophan. A D gene is named only where the DNA matches it firmly.

d_call v_call cdr3_aa
. TRBV19 CASSMLGTVTDTQYF
. TRBV12-5 CASGLGRNNEQFF
. TRBV14 CASLSWGGPSYNSPLHF
. TRBV6-1 CASSEGRQNNQPQHF
. TRBV5-6 CASSSAWHNEQFF
TRBD2 TRBV4-1 CASSQAGLAGYEQYF
. TRBV19 CATASRDEVNTEAFF
. TRBV14 CASSQLWGHGGAAKNIQYF
. TRBV2 CASMRAVGNEQFF
. TRBV4-2 CASSQPAGGGDPQETQYF
TRBD1 TRBV2 CASSEQDRANQPQHF
. TRBV4-3 CASSQGPMWGEVTF
. TRBV15 CATSWEQNTEAFF
TRBD2 TRBV7-8 CASSQGLAGGPEDTQYF
. TRBV19 CASCSSSGANVLTF